The 13 T cell receptor beta chains given below trace back to one sample, sequenced in a study of CXCR3-negative and CXCR3-positive naive CD8 T cells. Libraries were UMI-labeled 5' RACE TRB cDNA. Reanalyzing the 5' RACE reads, TCRdb keeps one entry per CDR3 protein, without DNA. The sample has just under 45,000 distinct CDR3 sequences, and its top ten clones hold around 15%. Sequenced: memory CD8+ T cells from blood. These receptors came from a human donor in good health. Some clones in this sample may be carry-over from other donors' samples.

The chain is built from TRBV20-1 and TRBJ2-3. Germline V gene lookup returns CDR1 DFQATT and CDR2 SNEGSKA (reference sequence). CDR3 length: 12 amino acids. The CDR3 is CSASLATDTQYF.

V usage is TRBV6-5 and J usage is TRBJ1-1; TCRdb's D gene call, TRBD1, goes unchecked for lack of DNA. CDR3 length: 18 amino acids. CDR1 and CDR2 from the germline V gene are MNHEY and SVGAGI. The CDR3 region is CASSYVPPQQGANTEAFF.

The chain is built from TRBV6-5 and TRBJ1-2; TCRdb outputs TRBD1, but without DNA this stays unchecked. CDR1 and CDR2 from the germline V gene are MNHEY and SVGAGI. The CDR3 covers 17 residues. CDR3 protein: CASSPVGGSNRLYGYTF.

J is TRBJ2-6 and V is TRBV6-4. CDR1 and CDR2 (germline): MRHNA, SNTAGT. The CDR3 covers 16 residues. The CDR3 spells CASSDRSDSGANVLTF.

The chain recombines TRBV29-1 with TRBJ2-5. The CDR3 is 14 residues long. CDR1 is SQVTM, CDR2 ANQGSEA, per germline. This CDR3 is CSESRRDPQETQYF. The full variable domain, with the rest looked up from reference TRBV29-1 and TRBJ2-5, is SAVISQKPSRDICQRGTSLTIQCQVDSQVTMMFWYRQQPGQSLTLIATANQGSEATYESGFVIDKFPISRPNLTFSTLTVSNMSPEDSSIYLCSESRRDPQETQYFGPGTRLLVL.

The CDR3 spells CATSRVGTYNEQFF. The chain recombines TRBV15 with TRBJ2-1. This CDR3 spans 14 amino acids. CDR1 LNHNV and CDR2 YYDKDF come from the germline V gene (reference sequence).

This clonotype ranks as medium-sized in terms of frequency. The chain uses TRBV10-2 and TRBJ1-1; absent DNA, TCRdb's TRBD1 call cannot be checked. CDR3 length: 13 amino acids. CDR1 is WSHSY, CDR2 SAAADI, per germline. The CDR3: CASSATENTEAFF.

This clonotype ranks as medium-sized in terms of frequency. The chain joins TRBV7-3 to TRBJ1-6. The CDR3 length is 19 residues. Germline assignment: CDR1 SGHTA and CDR2 FQGTGA. This CDR3 is CASSFCSENRSSYNSPLHF.

This chain connects TRBV14 to TRBJ2-3. The germline gives CDR1 SGHDN, CDR2 FVKESK. This CDR3 spans 14 amino acids. The CDR3 sequence: CASSQVPMRDTQYF.

V is TRBV10-3 and J is TRBJ2-7; TCRdb's D gene call, TRBD2, goes unchecked for lack of DNA. The CDR3 contains 15 residues. Germline V gives CDR1 ENHRY, CDR2 SYGVKD. CDR3 residues: CAIRATSGLTYEQYF.

The chain recombines TRBV20-1 with TRBJ2-2; TCRdb returns TRBD2, unconfirmable since there is no DNA. The CDR3 consists of 16 residues. Germline loops: CDR1 DFQATT, CDR2 SNEGSKA (reference sequence). CDR3 region: CSARELAGGLIGELFF.

J is TRBJ2-2 and V is TRBV20-1; lacking DNA, the TRBD1 call made by TCRdb goes unchecked. This CDR3 is 13 amino acids long. Germline CDR1 is DFQATT and CDR2 is SNEGSKA (reference sequence). CDR3 residues: CSARSPGSGELFF.

The J gene is TRBJ1-5, the V gene TRBV6-2 or TRBV6-3. The CDR3 is 15 residues long. CDR1 and CDR2 (germline): MNHEY, SVGEGT. CDR3 sequence: CASSYIGEGNQPQHF.